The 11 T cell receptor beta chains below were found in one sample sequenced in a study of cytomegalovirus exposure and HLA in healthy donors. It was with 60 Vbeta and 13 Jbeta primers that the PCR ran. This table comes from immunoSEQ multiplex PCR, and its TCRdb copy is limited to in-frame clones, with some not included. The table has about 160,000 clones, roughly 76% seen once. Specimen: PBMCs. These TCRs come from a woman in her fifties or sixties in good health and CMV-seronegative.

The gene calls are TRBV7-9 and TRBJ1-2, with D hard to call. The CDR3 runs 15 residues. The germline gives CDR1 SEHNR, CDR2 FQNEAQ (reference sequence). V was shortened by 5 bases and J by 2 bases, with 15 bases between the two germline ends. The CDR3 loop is CASSLGLSVNYGYTF. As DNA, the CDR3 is TGTGCCAGCAGCCTAGGACTGTCGGTCAACTATGGCTACACCTTC.

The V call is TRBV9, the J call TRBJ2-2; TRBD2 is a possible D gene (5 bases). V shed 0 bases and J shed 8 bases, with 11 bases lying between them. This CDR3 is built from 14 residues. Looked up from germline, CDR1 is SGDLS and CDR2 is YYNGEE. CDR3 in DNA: TGTGCCAGCAGCGTAGAGGGAGAATCGGGGGAGCTGTTTTTT. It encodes CASSVEGESGELFF.

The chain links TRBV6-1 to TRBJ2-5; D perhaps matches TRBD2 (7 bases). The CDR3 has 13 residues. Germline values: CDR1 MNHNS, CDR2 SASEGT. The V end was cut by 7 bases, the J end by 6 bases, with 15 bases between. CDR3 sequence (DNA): TGTGCCAGCAAAGAGGGGGGAGGGAAGACCCAGTACTTC. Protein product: CASKEGGGKTQYF.

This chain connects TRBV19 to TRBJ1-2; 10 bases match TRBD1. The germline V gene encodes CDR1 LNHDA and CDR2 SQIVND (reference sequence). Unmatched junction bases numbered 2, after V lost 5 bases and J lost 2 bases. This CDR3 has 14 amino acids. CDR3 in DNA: TGTGCCAGTAGTGAGACAGGGGGCAACTATGGCTACACCTTC. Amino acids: CASSETGGNYGYTF.

The CDR3 sequence: CASSLVRGLDYEQYF. The CDR3 bases are TGTGCCAGCAGCCTGGTCAGGGGCTTGGACTACGAGCAGTACTTC. V gene TRBV5-4 combines with J gene TRBJ2-7, with a possible D match to TRBD1 (6 bases). CDR1 SGHNT and CDR2 YYREEE come from the germline V gene (reference sequence). V was trimmed by 4 bases and J by 3 bases, leaving 17 bases between them. The CDR3 length is 15 residues. Together with reference TRBV5-4 and TRBJ2-7, the CDR3 gives the full variable domain: ETGVTQSPTHLIKTRGQQVTLRCSSQSGHNTVSWYQQALGQGPQFIFQYYREEENGRGNFPPRFSGLQFPNYSSELNVNALELDDSALYLCASSLVRGLDYEQYFGPGTRLTVT.

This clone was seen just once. The CDR3 sequence is CASSYRSDRGHYGYTF. DNA for the CDR3: TGTGCCAGCAGTTACCGCTCGGACAGGGGCCACTATGGCTACACCTTC. The rearrangement joins TRBV6-6 to TRBJ1-2, with 9 bases that match TRBD1. There are 16 residues in the CDR3. Trimming cost V 2 bases and J 3 bases; bases outside gene matches: 7. In germline, CDR1 is MNHNY, CDR2 SVGAGI (reference sequence).

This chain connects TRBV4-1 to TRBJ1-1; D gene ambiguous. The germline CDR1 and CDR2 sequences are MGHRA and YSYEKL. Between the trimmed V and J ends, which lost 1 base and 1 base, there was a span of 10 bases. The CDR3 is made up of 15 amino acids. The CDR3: CASSQAGLRNTEAFF. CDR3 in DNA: TGCGCCAGCAGCCAAGCAGGCCTTAGGAACACTGAAGCTTTCTTT.

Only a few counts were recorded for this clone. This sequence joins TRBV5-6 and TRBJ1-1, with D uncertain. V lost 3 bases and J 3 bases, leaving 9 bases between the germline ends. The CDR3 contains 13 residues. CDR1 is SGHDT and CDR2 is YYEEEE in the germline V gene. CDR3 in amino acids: CASSSRRDTEAFF. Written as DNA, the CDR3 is TGTGCCAGCAGCTCTAGGAGGGACACTGAAGCTTTCTTT.

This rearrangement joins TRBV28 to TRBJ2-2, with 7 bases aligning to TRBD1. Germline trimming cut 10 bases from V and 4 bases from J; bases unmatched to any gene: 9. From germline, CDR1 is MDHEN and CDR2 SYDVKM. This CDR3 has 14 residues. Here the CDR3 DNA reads TGTGCCACCCTGCGGGCAGGGGGCACCGGGGAGCTGTTTTTT. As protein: CATLRAGGTGELFF.

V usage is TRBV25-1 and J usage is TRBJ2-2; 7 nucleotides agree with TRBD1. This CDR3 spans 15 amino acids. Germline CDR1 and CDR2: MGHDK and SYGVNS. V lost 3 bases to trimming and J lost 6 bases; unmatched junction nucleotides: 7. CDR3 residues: CASSDLKTGSGELFF. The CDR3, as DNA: TGTGCCAGCAGTGACCTCAAGACAGGGTCCGGGGAGCTGTTTTTT.

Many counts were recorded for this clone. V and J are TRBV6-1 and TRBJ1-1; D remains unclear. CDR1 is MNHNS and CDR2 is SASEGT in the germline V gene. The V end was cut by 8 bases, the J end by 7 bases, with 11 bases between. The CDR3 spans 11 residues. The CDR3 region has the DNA TGTGCCAGCGAAGTCGAGTTTGAAGCTTTCTTT. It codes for CASEVEFEAFF.